The 8 T cell receptor beta chains presented below share a single source sample, sequenced in a study of cytomegalovirus exposure and HLA in healthy donors. The PCR ran on 60 Vbeta and 13 Jbeta primers. This table comes from immunoSEQ multiplex PCR, and its TCRdb copy is limited to in-frame clones, with some not included. This table holds some 100,000 clones, 84% found once. Sequenced material: PBMCs. The receptors come from a woman under 30 in good health and CMV-seronegative.

Regarding this clone: Its ends do not fully match the called genes, so a read error is possible. Other DNA sequences within the sample encode an identical CDR3. The chain uses TRBV10-2 and TRBJ2-5; 8 bases are shared with TRBD2. Per the germline V gene, CDR1 is WSHSY and CDR2 is SAAADI. The CDR3 runs to 15 residues. CDR3 amino acids: CASSAAGGRWETQYF. The CDR3 coding sequence is TGTGCCAGCAGTGCCGCGGGAGGTCGGTGGGAGACCCAGTACTTC.

J is TRBJ2-3 and V is TRBV6-4; D perhaps matches TRBD2 (6 bases). The CDR3 consists of 14 residues. Per the germline V gene, CDR1 is MRHNA and CDR2 is SNTAGT. V lost 3 bases to trimming and J lost 2 bases, with 9 bases between them. The CDR3 reads CASSEEGPTDTQYF. Here the CDR3 DNA reads TGTGCCAGCAGTGAGGAGGGACCCACAGATACGCAGTATTTT.

The rearrangement links TRBV30 to TRBJ1-5; TRBD1 is a possible D gene (6 bases). V was shortened by 1 base and J by 6 bases, with 13 bases between the two germline ends. CDR3 size: 14 residues. The germline CDR1 and CDR2 sequences are GTSNPN and SVGIG (reference sequence). DNA of the CDR3: TGTGCCTGGAGTGGGCGACAGGTCGGTCAGCCCCAGCATTTT. As protein: CAWSGRQVGQPQHF.

V usage is TRBV28 and J usage is TRBJ2-5, with D possibly TRBD1 on 6 matching bases. The J call may be faulty, since TRBJ2-7 better matches the DNA end. CDR1 and CDR2 (germline): MDHEN, SYDVKM. The CDR3 has 14 amino acids. The CDR3 bases are TGTGCCAGCACGGAGGACAGCGTCCCCTACGAGCAGTACTTC. Translated, it gives CASTEDSVPYEQYF.

V and J are TRBV6-5 and TRBJ1-1, with D possibly being TRBD1 (6 bases). Germline CDR1 MNHEY, CDR2 SVGAGI. V was trimmed by 2 bases and J by 5 bases, leaving 9 bases between them. This CDR3 is 13 amino acids long. CDR3 bases: TGTGCCAGCAGTTACATGGACAGAACTGAAGCTTTCTTT. Translated, it gives CASSYMDRTEAFF.

The J gene is TRBJ1-4, the V gene TRBV15; D perhaps matches TRBD1 (6 bases). The V end lost 4 bases, the J end lost 7 bases, and 16 bases lay between the germline ends. Germline loops: CDR1 LNHNV, CDR2 YYDKDF (reference sequence). The CDR3 totals 15 residues. CDR3 residues: CATSIHYRAGEKLFF. The CDR3 bases are TGTGCCACCAGCATCCATTACAGGGCAGGTGAAAAACTGTTTTTT.

The chain employs TRBV5-1 and TRBJ1-1; D remains unclear. The V gene's germline CDR1 is SGHRS and CDR2 YFSETQ. Deletions cut 4 bases from V and 5 bases from J, with 15 bases between. CDR3 length: 14 residues. CDR3 region: CASSPSDWRTEAFF. Written as DNA, the CDR3 is TGCGCCAGCAGCCCTAGCGACTGGAGAACTGAAGCTTTCTTT.

The gene calls are TRBV5-6 and TRBJ2-1, with 7 bases identical to TRBD1. This CDR3 has 15 amino acids. Germline V gene sequence: CDR1 SGHDT, CDR2 YYEEEE. V lost 6 bases to trimming and J lost 4 bases; unmatched junction nucleotides: 10. CDR3 nucleotides: TGTGCCAGCAACCTGAGGGGACAGCCATACAATGAGCAGTTCTTC. This encodes CASNLRGQPYNEQFF.